The TCR beta chain described here comes from a study of OX40 agonist ivuxolimab in advanced cancers. Per germline, CDR1 SGHDN and CDR2 FVKESK. This CDR3 contains 14 residues. V lost 3 bases to trimming and J lost 6 bases, with 11 bases between them. Some clones are missing from TCRdb's copy, which holds only in-frame ones; the method was immunoSEQ multiplex PCR. This sample yields under 85,000 clones, of which roughly 84% are seen a single time; about 8% belongs to the top ten. This receptor was identified in an adult with an advanced solid tumor such as melanoma, head and neck, liver or kidney cancer. Source: CD4+ or CD8+ T cells sorted from blood, taken in a trial of the OX40 agonist ivuxolimab. The chain employs TRBV14 and TRBJ2-2, with a tentative D call TRBD2 (6 bases). CDR3 loop: CASSHYWDSGELFF. CDR3 DNA sequence: TGTGCCAGCAGCCATTATTGGGACTCCGGGGAGCTGTTTTTT.